Below, one T cell receptor beta chain is given with its context. Between the trimmed V and J ends, which lost 3 bases and 3 bases, there was a span of 11 bases. This CDR3 region has 14 residues. CDR1 and CDR2 from the germline V gene are SEHNR and FQNEAQ (reference sequence). The data stem from a study of blood T cell repertoires in COVID-19. Study-wide background: Sites across the United States, Italy and Spain contributed samples from acute and convalescent COVID-19. Sources were T cells, B-cell-depleted T cells, or PBMCs; the material itself was cDNA or gDNA.

Original processing notes: Amplified reference gene primers provided the basis for estimating nucleated cell counts. Generated by immunoSEQ multiplex PCR, the TCRdb table keeps only in-frame clones and is missing some. V, J and clone size are taken as reported in that table, and D and trimming were inferred from the DNA itself. The sample consists of fewer than 200,000 clones, over 70% of them appearing once. This chain links TRBV7-9 with TRBJ1-2, with a tentative D call TRBD1 (5 bases). The receptor was derived from a woman older than 75 with active or convalescent COVID-19. Material: peripheral blood. Written as DNA, the CDR3 is TGTGCCAGCAGCTTCGGAGGGGAGTACTATGGCTACACCTTC. It codes for CASSFGGEYYGYTF.